This T cell receptor (beta chain) originates from a study of graft-versus-host responses after intestinal transplantation. Data came from immunoSEQ multiplex PCR; TCRdb stores just in-frame clones and leaves some out. The sample includes roughly 81,000 clones, about four fifths of them seen just once. The CDR3 covers 12 residues. The germline V gene encodes CDR1 LNHNV and CDR2 YYDKDF (reference sequence). V was clipped by 0 bases and J by 5 bases, with 4 bases between them. To note about this clone: Its antigen remains unidentified.

Study results and limitations: Those patients showing graft-donor T cell macrochimerism displayed high graft-versus-host to host-versus-graft clonal ratios in allografts. Recipient marrow held GvH clones, some first seen in ileum or blood.

This chain connects TRBV15 to TRBJ1-1, with D uncertain. The sequence was collected from a human donor who received an intestinal transplant. The sample in question was unstimulated CD4+ T cells sorted from spleen or lymph node cells, obtained before intestinal transplant. For the CDR3, the DNA is TGTGCCACCAGCAGAGATCAGACTGAAGCTTTCTTT. Its translation is CATSRDQTEAFF.